This T cell receptor (beta chain) was profiled in a study of T cell repertoires in cytomegalovirus infection. Study-level background: In public TCR beta signatures, there were indications of both CMV infection and matching HLA type. Study-wide points: The ex vivo response showed dominance by HLA-C-restricted CMV-specific TCR beta clonotypes.

TCRdb re-derived calls from the reads in MiXCR, one entry per CDR3 protein. The sample includes more than 50,000 distinct CDR3 sequences, roughly 34% of them seen just once. This clonotype was detected only a few times. Its antigen is unidentified. Trimming took 4 bases from V and 5 from J; bases not matched to a gene: 8. The CDR3 has 16 amino acids. From germline, CDR1 is SGDLS and CDR2 YYNGEE. Sequenced: PBMCs, sequenced either directly or after in vitro stimulation (not recorded which). This receptor was obtained from a human donor in good health (CMV status not recorded). Some clones in this sample may be carry-over from other donors' samples. V and J are TRBV9 and TRBJ2-3; 12 nucleotides agree with TRBD2. CDR3 nucleotide sequence: TGTGCCAGCAGCCCCAGACTAGCGGGAGTGAGAGATACGCAGTATTTT. Translating gives CASSPRLAGVRDTQYF.